The 27 T cell receptor beta chains presented below share a single source sample, sequenced in a study of spatial heterogeneity in lung cancer. General study points: The number of expanded tumor alpha and beta chains correlated with mutation number.

These receptors lack a known antigen. TCRdb reanalysed the 5' RACE reads using MiXCR and keeps one entry per CDR3 protein. This sample carries 800 or so distinct CDR3 sequences, around 30% of them seen once, and the ten largest clones take about 28%. Time point indicated: sample taken at primary tumor resection. The specimen was lung tumor tissue, collected at surgery. The receptors originated from a male donor with early-stage non-small cell lung cancer.

V is TRBV30 and J is TRBJ2-3, with D perhaps matching TRBD1 (6 bases). Germline assignment: CDR1 GTSNPN and CDR2 SVGIG (reference sequence). The germline V and J ends were trimmed by 5 bases and 0 bases, with 9 bases remaining between them. The CDR3 has 13 amino acids. CDR3 coding DNA: TGTGCCTGGGGGACATATAGCACAGATACGCAGTATTTT. The encoded protein is CAWGTYSTDTQYF. Together with reference TRBV30 and TRBJ2-3, the CDR3 gives the full variable domain: SQTIHQWPATLVQPVGSPLSLECTVEGTSNPNLYWYRQAAGRGLQLLFYSVGIGQISSEVPQNLSASRPQDRQFILSSKKLLLSDSGFYLCAWGTYSTDTQYFGPGTRLTVL.

Note on this clonotype: It may be a read error: a sequence one base away is much more abundant. The CDR3 does not close with the conserved phenylalanine or tryptophan, likely indicating a read error. This chain joins TRBV4-3 and TRBJ1-2, with 8 nucleotides matching TRBD1. This CDR3 spans 15 amino acids. Germline CDR1 and CDR2: LGHNA and YSLEER. With 4 bases clipped from V and 8 bases from J, the junction kept 12 bases outside the gene matches. CDR3: CASSLLDRGNRGYTL. As DNA, the CDR3 is TGCGCCAGCAGCCTCCTCGACAGGGGCAATCGGGGCTACACCCTC.

V and J are TRBV6-2 or TRBV6-3 and TRBJ2-5; 9 bases are a match to TRBD2. In germline, CDR1 is MNHEY, CDR2 SVGEGT. CDR3 length: 18 amino acids. Unmatched junction bases numbered 11, after V lost 2 bases and J lost 1 base. The CDR3 loop reads CASSYLGASGTFQETQYF. CDR3 nucleotide sequence: TGTGCCAGCAGTTACCTCGGGGCTAGCGGGACTTTCCAAGAGACCCAGTACTTC.

By sample share, this clonotype is medium-sized. The final CDR3 position lacks the conserved phenylalanine or tryptophan, pointing to a likely read error. The J gene is TRBJ1-5, the V gene TRBV19; maybe TRBD1 (5 bases). Deletions cut 4 bases from V and 3 bases from J, with 22 bases between. The CDR3 runs 18 residues. Germline lookup yields CDR1 LNHDA and CDR2 SQIVND (reference sequence). The CDR3 reads CASSTPLATTGYNQPQHS. The DNA for the CDR3 is TGTGCCAGTAGTACCCCCTTAGCTACTACAGGATACAATCAGCCCCAGCATTCT.

The chain recombines TRBV11-2 with TRBJ2-5; TRBD1 or TRBD2 may be the D gene (5 bases each). The CDR3 loop spans 15 amino acids. The germline V and J ends were trimmed by 3 bases and 0 bases, with 11 bases remaining between them. The V gene's germline CDR1 is SGHAT and CDR2 FQNNGV. CDR3 loop: CASSLTGANQETQYF. The CDR3 DNA reads TGTGCCAGCAGCTTGACCGGGGCGAACCAAGAGACCCAGTACTTC. Combining the CDR3 with reference TRBV11-2 and TRBJ2-5 gives the whole variable domain EAGVAQSPRYKIIEKRQSVAFWCNPISGHATLYWYQQILGQGPKLLIQFQNNGVVDDSQLPKDRFSAERLKGVDSTLKIQPAKLEDSAVYLCASSLTGANQETQYFGPGTRLLVL.

This sequence joins TRBV6-5 and TRBJ1-4, with TRBD1 as a possible D gene (6 bases). Trimming left V 0 bases short and J 8 bases short, with 7 bases between. Germline V gene data show CDR1 as MNHEY and CDR2 as SVGAGI. The CDR3 has 13 residues. In DNA, the CDR3 is TGTGCCAGCAGTTACTCCCAGGGGGAAAAACTGTTTTTT. The encoded protein is CASSYSQGEKLFF.

This rearrangement joins TRBV28 to TRBJ1-4; no clear D gene. The ends were cut back, 5 bases at V and 0 bases at J, with 10 bases in the middle. The CDR3 covers 15 residues. In germline, CDR1 is MDHEN, CDR2 SYDVKM. This CDR3 is CASSPGITTNEKLFF. As DNA, the CDR3 is TGTGCCAGCAGTCCCGGTATCACAACTAATGAAAAACTGTTTTTT.

With regard to this clonotype: Compared with germline, one end of the junction differs, possibly owing to a read error. This chain joins TRBV7-8 and TRBJ2-2; the D gene is possibly TRBD2 (5 bases). Germline values: CDR1 SGHVS, CDR2 FQNEAQ. CDR3 length: 13 residues. The CDR3 spells CASSSRLTGELFF. CDR3 sequence (DNA): TGTGCCAGCAGCTCGAGACTGACCGGGGAGCTTTTTTTT.

This clonotype qualifies as large. This sequence joins TRBV30 and TRBJ1-2; a possible D gene is TRBD1 (5 bases). Germline CDR1 GTSNPN, CDR2 SVGIG (reference sequence). The V and J ends lost 1 base and 4 bases respectively, with 7 bases between them. The CDR3 consists of 12 residues. The CDR3 DNA sequence: TGTGCCTGGAGTGGGGGACTCTATGGCTACACCTTC. It translates to CAWSGGLYGYTF. The entire variable domain, with the rest obtained from reference TRBV30 and TRBJ1-2, is as follows: SQTIHQWPATLVQPVGSPLSLECTVEGTSNPNLYWYRQAAGRGLQLLFYSVGIGQISSEVPQNLSASRPQDRQFILSSKKLLLSDSGFYLCAWSGGLYGYTFGSGTRLTVV.

This clonotype is categorized as large (0.1 to 1%). V gene TRBV19 combines with J gene TRBJ2-7; no reliable D call. The CDR3 runs 13 residues. V lost 5 bases, J lost 3 bases, and 11 bases lay in between. Germline CDR1 and CDR2: LNHDA and SQIVND (reference sequence). The CDR3, as DNA: TGTGCCAGTAGTGCCCCGGGCTTCTACGAGCAGTACTTC. Its translation is CASSAPGFYEQYF.

This clonotype is classed as medium-sized. This chain connects TRBV20-1 to TRBJ2-3, with TRBD2 identical over 10 bases. The CDR3 consists of 17 residues. CDR1 DFQATT and CDR2 SNEGSKA come from the germline V gene (reference sequence). V lost 5 bases, J lost 0 bases, and 11 bases stayed unmatched. The CDR3 spells CSAPSGSGRYSTDTQYF. DNA of the CDR3: TGCAGTGCTCCCTCGGGTAGCGGGAGGTATAGCACAGATACGCAGTATTTT.

A single count supports this clonotype. V usage is TRBV9 and J usage is TRBJ1-2; possible D gene TRBD1, 5 bases. Germline V lookup: CDR1 SGDLS, CDR2 YYNGEE. The CDR3 is made up of 13 amino acids. V lost 0 bases, J lost 3 bases, and 6 bases lay in between. The CDR3 region is CASSVEQDYGYTF. CDR3 DNA: TGTGCCAGCAGCGTAGAACAGGACTATGGCTACACCTTC.

The chain combines TRBV27 with TRBJ2-3, with D maybe TRBD2 (5 bases). Trimming shortened V by 6 bases and J by 5 bases, and 21 bases separated the two germline ends. The germline V gene has CDR1 MNHEY and CDR2 SMNVEV (reference sequence). The CDR3 contains 16 residues. Here the CDR3 reads CASSLRVGPVVDTQYF. In DNA form, the CDR3 reads TGTGCCAGCAGCTTGAGGGTCGGACCCGTAGTAGATACGCAGTATTTT.

This sequence joins TRBV7-2 and TRBJ2-7; 7 positions agree with TRBD1. The germline CDR1 and CDR2 sequences are SGHTA and FQGNSA. V gave up 2 bases and J gave up 3 bases; unmatched junction bases: 7. The CDR3 spans 15 residues. The CDR3 loop reads CASSLRQGVDYEQYF. The CDR3 DNA sequence: TGTGCCAGCAGCTTACGCCAGGGGGTCGACTACGAGCAGTACTTC.

The chain has TRBV7-2 and TRBJ1-1, with a possible D match to TRBD1 (5 bases). Germline loops: CDR1 SGHTA, CDR2 FQGNSA. The length of the CDR3 is 14 residues. Trimming left V 1 base short and J 1 base short, with 7 bases between. CDR3 residues: CASSLGRANTEAFF. DNA for the CDR3: TGTGCCAGCAGCTTAGGCAGGGCGAACACTGAAGCTTTCTTT.

V gene TRBV7-9 combines with J gene TRBJ1-4, with no clear D. V was trimmed by 1 base and J by 0 bases, leaving 12 bases between them. CDR3 size: 17 residues. In germline, CDR1 is SEHNR, CDR2 FQNEAQ (reference sequence). CDR3 protein: CASSLESRPSTNEKLFF. CDR3 nucleotides: TGTGCCAGCAGCTTAGAATCGCGGCCCTCAACTAATGAAAAACTGTTTTTT.

The sample holds a few counts of this clonotype. For the CDR3, the DNA is TGTGCCAGCCTTTACAGCGGGAGCCATGAGCAGTTCTTC. Translation gives CASLYSGSHEQFF. V is TRBV10-3 and J is TRBJ2-1, with TRBD2 matching 8 bases. There are 13 residues in the CDR3. The J segment lost 8 bases and the V segment lost 10 bases, leaving 10 bases of the junction unmatched. Germline V lookup: CDR1 ENHRY, CDR2 SYGVKD.

This clonotype qualifies as large. The chain is built from TRBV7-9 and TRBJ1-4; 9 bases line up with TRBD1. V dropped 2 bases and J dropped 5; count of bases not matched to a gene: 6. The CDR3 runs to 16 residues. CDR1 is SEHNR and CDR2 is FQNEAQ in the germline V gene (reference sequence). CDR3 sequence reads: CASSLRKGTGNEKLFF. CDR3 nucleotides: TGTGCCAGCAGCTTAAGGAAGGGGACAGGGAATGAAAAACTGTTTTTT.

This clonotype is large. J is TRBJ2-5 and V is TRBV5-1, with D unclear. Germline lookup yields CDR1 SGHRS and CDR2 YFSETQ. V shed 5 bases and J shed 1 base, with 12 bases lying between them. The CDR3 covers 14 residues. CDR3 DNA: TGCGCCAGCAGAGTCTATTTCCTCCAAGAGACCCAGTACTTC. This sequence encodes CASRVYFLQETQYF. The full variable domain, in which reference TRBV5-1 and TRBJ2-5 provide the parts outside the CDR3, is KAGVTQTPRYLIKTRGQQVTLSCSPISGHRSVSWYQQTPGQGLQFLFEYFSETQRNKGNFPGRFSGRQFSNSRSEMNVSTLELGDSALYLCASRVYFLQETQYFGPGTRLLVL.

This sequence joins TRBV5-5 and TRBJ1-5, with 8 bases identical to TRBD1. The CDR3 length is 18 residues. The ends lost 0 bases at V and 4 bases at J; junction bases unmatched: 12. The germline V gene encodes CDR1 SGHKS and CDR2 YYEKEE (reference sequence). The CDR3 bases are TGTGCCAGCAGCTTGGGCCCACTTTGGACAGGGAGGAATCAGCCCCAGCATTTT. Protein: CASSLGPLWTGRNQPQHF. The whole variable domain, filled in from reference TRBV5-5 and TRBJ1-5, reads DAGVTQSPTHLIKTRGQQVTLRCSPISGHKSVSWYQQVLGQGPQFIFQYYEKEERGRGNFPDRFSARQFPNYSSELNVNALLLGDSALYLCASSLGPLWTGRNQPQHFGDGTRLSIL.

The chain carries TRBV20-1 and TRBJ2-7; 7 bases map to TRBD1. The CDR3 totals 12 residues. Germline loops: CDR1 DFQATT, CDR2 SNEGSKA (reference sequence). J was trimmed by 2 bases and V by 8 bases; bases with no gene match: 6. For the CDR3, the DNA is TGCAGTCCGGGACAGCCTCCCTACGAGCAGTACTTC. It encodes CSPGQPPYEQYF.

Sample share makes this clonotype large. J is TRBJ2-7 and V is TRBV28; D may match TRBD1 or TRBD2 (5 bases each). The CDR3 sequence is 14 residues long. Trimming took off 6 bases at V and 3 bases at J, with 15 bases between the two ends. Germline CDR1 MDHEN, CDR2 SYDVKM. The CDR3 loop reads CASRRGRTNYEQYF. CDR3 nucleotides: TGTGCCAGCAGACGGGGACGGACGAACTACGAGCAGTACTTC.

By share, this clonotype ranks as medium-sized (0.01 to 0.1%). The V and J genes are TRBV25-1 and TRBJ2-6; no firm D call. Germline lookup yields CDR1 MGHDK and CDR2 SYGVNS. This CDR3 spans 13 amino acids. The V gene lost 8 bases and the J gene lost 0 bases, with 5 bases spanning the gap. CDR3 in DNA: TGTGCCAGCGTACTCTCTGGGGCCAACGTCCTGACTTTC. Translation gives CASVLSGANVLTF.

The V gene is TRBV18, the J gene TRBJ2-5; D remains unclear. Between the trimmed V and J ends, which lost 0 bases and 5 bases, there was a span of 7 bases. The CDR3 covers 13 residues. Germline V CDR1 and CDR2: KGHSH, LQKENI. CDR3 sequence (DNA): TGTGCCAGCTCACCACCGAAGTCGGAGACCCAGTACTTC. This translates into CASSPPKSETQYF.

The J gene is TRBJ2-3, the V gene TRBV7-2; 7 nucleotides match TRBD1. Trimming took 5 bases from V and 7 from J; bases not matched to a gene: 3. The CDR3 is made up of 12 amino acids. The germline gives CDR1 SGHTA, CDR2 FQGNSA. This CDR3 is CASSPGGNTQYF. The CDR3 DNA is TGTGCCAGCAGCCCAGGGGGAAATACGCAGTATTTT.

This chain links TRBV7-9 with TRBJ2-6; D remains unclear. CDR1 and CDR2 from the germline V gene are SEHNR and FQNEAQ (reference sequence). The ends were cut back, 6 bases at V and 0 bases at J, with 12 bases in the middle. The length of the CDR3 is 16 residues. The CDR3 protein is CASRPPSSSGANVLTF. The CDR3 bases are TGTGCCAGCAGACCTCCCAGTAGCTCTGGGGCCAACGTCCTGACTTTC.

This sequence joins TRBV7-3 and TRBJ1-1; D uncertain. Looked up from germline, CDR1 is SGHTA and CDR2 is FQGTGA. The CDR3 loop spans 13 amino acids. Trimming left V 5 bases short and J 1 base short, with 8 bases between. CDR3 region: CASSITRNTEAFF. DNA for the CDR3: TGTGCCAGCAGCATTACACGGAACACTGAAGCTTTCTTT.